This TCR beta chain was retrieved from a study of shared T cell receptors in the human thymus. The protocol was immunoSEQ multiplex PCR, while the TCRdb copy is restricted to in-frame clones and leaves out a portion. The data hold 500,000 to 750,000 clones, with more than 75% observed a single time. CDR1 SQVTM and CDR2 ANQGSEA come from the germline V gene. Unmatched junction bases numbered 9, after V lost 2 bases and J lost 0 bases. CDR3 size: 18 residues. The same specimen was also included in a second study, on human thymus T cells.

The material sequenced was thymocytes. The chain carries TRBV29-1 and TRBJ2-1, with 11 bases that match TRBD2. The receptor's source is a boy under two years old with a congenital heart defect. The CDR3 sequence is CSVESETSGVSSYNEQFF. CDR3 bases: TGCAGCGTTGAATCGGAGACTAGCGGGGTTAGCTCCTACAATGAGCAGTTCTTC.